This section outlines one T cell receptor (beta chain) sequence together with its context. This specimen belongs to a study of T cells in Graves' hyperthyroidism and ophthalmopathy. In germline, CDR1 is KGHDR, CDR2 SFDVKD. With 6 bases removed from V and 6 bases from J, the gap between germline ends came to 14 bases. There are 15 residues in the CDR3. What was amplified from RNA transcripts were TCR beta CDR3 regions. HTBI primers were the set used in a first-round RT-PCR of the TCR CDR3. TCRdb redid the calling of the multiplex PCR reads with MiXCR, one entry per CDR3 protein. The sample has 660,000 or so distinct CDR3 sequences, 45% seen once.

The sequenced sample was peripheral blood or thyroid tissue (not recorded which). This receptor was taken from an adult man with Graves' disease, either hyperthyroidism or ophthalmopathy (not recorded which). This sequence joins TRBV24-1 and TRBJ1-6, with D unresolved. This chain's CDR3 is CATSFGWQANSPLHF. The DNA of the CDR3 is TGTGCCACCAGTTTCGGTTGGCAGGCTAATTCACCCCTCCACTTT.